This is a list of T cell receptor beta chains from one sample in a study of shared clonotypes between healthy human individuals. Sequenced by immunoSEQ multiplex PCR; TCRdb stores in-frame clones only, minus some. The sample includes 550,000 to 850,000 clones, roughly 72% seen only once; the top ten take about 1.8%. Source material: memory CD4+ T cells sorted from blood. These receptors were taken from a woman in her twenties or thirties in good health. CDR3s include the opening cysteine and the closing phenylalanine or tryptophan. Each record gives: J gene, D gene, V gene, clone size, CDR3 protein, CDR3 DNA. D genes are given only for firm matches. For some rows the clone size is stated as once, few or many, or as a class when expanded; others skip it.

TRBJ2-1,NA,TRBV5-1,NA,CASRPTDSYNEQFF,TGCGCCTCCCGGCCAACAGACTCCTACAATGAGCAGTTCTTC
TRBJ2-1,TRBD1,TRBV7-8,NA,CASSLNRGEQFF,TGTGCCAGCAGCCTAAACAGGGGTGAGCAGTTCTTC
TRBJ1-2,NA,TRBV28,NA,CASSPLQGYGYTF,TGTGCCAGCAGTCCCCTACAGGGCTATGGCTACACCTTC
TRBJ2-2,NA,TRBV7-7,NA,CASSLSPLVTGELFF,TGTGCCAGCAGCTTAAGCCCCCTAGTCACCGGGGAGCTGTTTTTT
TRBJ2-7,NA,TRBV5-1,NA,CASRETGYEQYF,TGCGCCAGCCGGGAGACTGGCTACGAGCAGTACTTC
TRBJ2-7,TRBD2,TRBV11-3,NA,CASSQLGTSGSEQYF,TGTGCCAGCAGCCAACTCGGGACTAGCGGGAGCGAGCAGTACTTC
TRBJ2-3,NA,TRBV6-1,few,CASSKGLTDTQYF,TGTGCCAGCTCTAAGGGCCTCACAGATACGCAGTATTTT
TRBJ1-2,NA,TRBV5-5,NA,CASSLRGGDGYTF,TGTGCCAGCAGCTTACGGGGAGGGGATGGCTACACCTTC
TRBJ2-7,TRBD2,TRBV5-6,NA,CASSLNLWGLGKNEQYF,TGTGCCAGCAGCTTAAATCTTTGGGGACTAGGCAAGAACGAGCAGTACTTC
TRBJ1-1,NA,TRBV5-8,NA,CASSRGVWQRVTEAFF,TGTGCCAGCAGCCGAGGGGTTTGGCAGCGTGTCACTGAAGCTTTCTTT
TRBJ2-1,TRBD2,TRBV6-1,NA,CASIFLAGTYNEQFF,TGTGCCAGCATTTTCCTAGCGGGAACCTACAATGAGCAGTTCTTC
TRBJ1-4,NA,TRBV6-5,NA,CASSWGEKLFF,TGTGCCAGCAGCTGGGGTGAAAAACTGTTTTTT
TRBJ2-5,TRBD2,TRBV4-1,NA,CASSPLAGRETQYF,TGCGCCAGCAGCCCCCTAGCGGGTAGAGAGACCCAGTACTTC
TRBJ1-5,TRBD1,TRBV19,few,CASSHDRGQWSNQPQHF,TGTGCCAGTAGCCATGACAGGGGGCAGTGGAGCAATCAGCCCCAGCATTTT
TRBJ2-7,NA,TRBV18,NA,CASSPQAYEQYF,TGTGCCAGCTCACCACAAGCTTACGAGCAGTACTTC
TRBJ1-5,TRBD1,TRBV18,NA,CASSRDRVGQPQHF,TGTGCCAGCTCGCGGGACAGAGTGGGCCAGCCCCAGCATTTT
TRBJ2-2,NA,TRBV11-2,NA,CASIRQGGWAGELFF,TGTGCCAGCATCCGGCAGGGGGGATGGGCCGGGGAGCTGTTTTTT
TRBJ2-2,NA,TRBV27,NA,CASSLSPGAGTGELFF,TGTGCCAGCAGTTTATCCCCGGGGGCGGGCACCGGGGAGCTGTTTTTT
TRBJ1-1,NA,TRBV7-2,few,CASSRNSDTEAFF,TGTGCCAGCAGCCGCAACAGTGACACTGAAGCTTTCTTT
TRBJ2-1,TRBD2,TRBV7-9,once,CASSLPPGLAYNEQFF,TGTGCCAGCAGCTTACCTCCGGGACTAGCGTACAATGAGCAGTTCTTC
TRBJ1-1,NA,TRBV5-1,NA,CASSLGGNTEAFF,TGCGCCAGCAGCTTGGGAGGTAACACTGAAGCTTTCTTT
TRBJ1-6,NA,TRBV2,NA,CASSLQGLPLHF,TGTGCCAGCAGCCTACAGGGACTTCCCCTCCACTTT
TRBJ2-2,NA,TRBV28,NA,CASSSPSVVAMSGELFF,TGTGCCAGCAGTTCACCGTCTGTAGTGGCCATGTCCGGGGAGCTGTTTTTT
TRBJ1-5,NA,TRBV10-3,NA,CAISESNPGWGDPQPQHF,TGTGCCATCAGTGAGTCTAATCCGGGGTGGGGGGATCCTCAGCCCCAGCATTTT
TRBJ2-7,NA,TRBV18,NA,CASSQTGYEQYF,TGTGCCAGCTCACAGACCGGCTACGAGCAGTACTTC
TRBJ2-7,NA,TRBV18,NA,CASSGGTDPYEQYF,TGTGCCAGCTCAGGCGGGACAGACCCATACGAGCAGTACTTC
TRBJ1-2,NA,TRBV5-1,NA,CASSPDQTLGYTF,TGCGCCAGCAGCCCGGACCAGACTCTTGGCTACACCTTC
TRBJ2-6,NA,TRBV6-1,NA,CASSEYTSGANVLTF,TGTGCCAGCAGTGAATATACCTCTGGGGCCAACGTCCTGACTTTC
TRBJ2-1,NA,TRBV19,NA,CASSIGTEIINEQFF,TGTGCCAGTAGTATCGGGACTGAAATAATCAATGAGCAGTTCTTC
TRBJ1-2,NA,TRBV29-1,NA,CSVGSELSYGYTF,TGCAGCGTGGGGAGTGAACTTAGCTATGGCTACACCTTC
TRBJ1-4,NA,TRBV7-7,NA,CASSRGVDEKLFF,TGTGCCAGCAGCCGGGGGGTTGATGAAAAACTGTTTTTT
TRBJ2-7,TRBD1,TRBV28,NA,CASSPRPGTGGYEQYF,TGTGCCAGCAGCCCAAGACCCGGGACAGGGGGCTACGAGCAGTACTTC
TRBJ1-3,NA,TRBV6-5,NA,CASSYDGYSGNTIYF,TGTGCCAGCAGTTACGACGGCTACTCTGGAAACACCATATATTTT
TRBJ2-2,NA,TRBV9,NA,CASSVARGGELFF,TGTGCCAGCAGCGTAGCTAGGGGCGGGGAGCTGTTTTTT
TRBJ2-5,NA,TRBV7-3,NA,CASSPDPAGETQYF,TGTGCCAGCAGCCCGGACCCCGCAGGAGAGACCCAGTACTTC
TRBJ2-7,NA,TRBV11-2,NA,CASSFNNNYEQYF,TGTGCCAGCAGCTTTAACAATAATTACGAGCAGTACTTC
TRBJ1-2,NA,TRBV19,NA,CASSSPGTVNYGYTF,TGTGCCAGTAGTTCCCCAGGGACGGTGAACTATGGCTACACCTTC
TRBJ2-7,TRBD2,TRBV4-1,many,CASSQEGRLAGGRDEQYF,TGCGCCAGCAGCCAAGAGGGTCGACTAGCGGGAGGTCGGGACGAGCAGTACTTC
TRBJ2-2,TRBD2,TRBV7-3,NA,CASSSKLAGELFF,TGTGCCAGCAGCTCAAAACTAGCGGGAGAGCTGTTTTTT
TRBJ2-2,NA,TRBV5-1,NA,CASSLFEGNTGELFF,TGCGCCAGCAGCTTGTTCGAAGGGAACACCGGGGAGCTGTTTTTT
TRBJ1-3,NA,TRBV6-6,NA,CASSSGGLSGNTIYF,TGTGCCAGCAGTAGCGGGGGACTCTCTGGAAACACCATATATTTT
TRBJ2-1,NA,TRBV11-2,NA,CASSARDEQFF,TGTGCCAGCAGCGCACGGGATGAGCAGTTCTTC
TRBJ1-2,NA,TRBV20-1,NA,CSASREGGYTF,TGCAGTGCTAGTAGGGAAGGTGGCTACACCTTC
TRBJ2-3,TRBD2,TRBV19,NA,CASSRGLADTQYF,TGTGCCAGTAGCCGAGGACTAGCTGATACGCAGTATTTT
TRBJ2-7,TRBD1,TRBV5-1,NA,CASSSSGQGYEQYF,TGCGCCAGCAGCTCCTCGGGACAGGGTTACGAGCAGTACTTC
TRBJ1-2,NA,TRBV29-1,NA,CSVPQSYGYTF,TGCAGCGTCCCTCAGAGCTATGGCTACACCTTC
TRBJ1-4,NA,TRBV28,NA,CASSSEGINEKLFF,TGTGCCAGCAGCTCGGAGGGCATTAATGAAAAACTGTTTTTT
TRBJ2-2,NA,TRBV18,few,CASSPVGSKTGELFF,TGTGCCAGCTCACCAGTCGGGAGTAAAACCGGGGAGCTGTTTTTT
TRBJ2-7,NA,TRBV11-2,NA,CASSLTGVGGGYEQYF,TGTGCCAGCAGCTTAACAGGTGTCGGCGGAGGCTACGAGCAGTACTTC
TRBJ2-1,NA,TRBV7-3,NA,CASSSYRDSAMNEQFF,TGTGCCAGCAGCTCATACCGGGACTCGGCCATGAATGAGCAGTTCTTC
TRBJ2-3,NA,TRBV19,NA,CASSAGLADTQYF,TGTGCCAGTAGTGCGGGTTTGGCAGATACGCAGTATTTT
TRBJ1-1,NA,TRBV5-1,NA,CASKLTLNTEAFF,TGCGCCAGCAAGTTAACGTTGAACACTGAAGCTTTCTTT
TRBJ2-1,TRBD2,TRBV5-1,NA,CASSWSASGAYNEQFF,TGCGCCAGCAGCTGGAGCGCTAGCGGGGCCTACAATGAGCAGTTCTTC
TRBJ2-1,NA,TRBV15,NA,CATSRDRPDEQFF,TGTGCCACCAGCAGAGATCGTCCCGATGAGCAGTTCTTC
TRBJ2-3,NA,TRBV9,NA,CASSVTTDTQYF,TGTGCCAGCAGCGTCACCACAGATACGCAGTATTTT
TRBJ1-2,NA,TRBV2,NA,CASSGSPGGGYTF,TGTGCCAGCAGTGGCTCCCCGGGGGGAGGCTACACCTTC